This T cell receptor (beta chain) was captured in a study of shared clonotypes between healthy human individuals. Overall study results and limits: Larger richness was generally estimated for naive than memory subsets.

Genomic DNA belonging to each subset was distributed in equal measure over several immunoSEQ plates. Produced via immunoSEQ multiplex PCR; TCRdb's table is partial and in-frame only. The sample records about 2.3 million clones, approximately 93% being singletons. A remark on this clone: Its antigen is still unknown.

V gave up 0 bases and J gave up 7 bases; unmatched junction bases: 5. From germline, CDR1 is SNHLY and CDR2 FYNNEI. CDR3 length equals 16 residues. The clonotype was recovered from a man younger than 35 in good health. Some clones in this sample may be carry-over from other donors' samples. The rearrangement joins TRBV2 to TRBJ2-2; 10 nucleotides agree with TRBD1. Sequencing was done on a sample of naive CD4+ T cells from PBMCs. This sample's subset: CD45RA+ positively selected. The CDR3 region is CASSEAGTGVGGELFF. As DNA, the CDR3 is TGTGCCAGCAGTGAAGCGGGGACAGGGGTCGGCGGGGAGCTGTTTTTT. Using reference TRBV2 and TRBJ2-2 for the parts outside the CDR3, the full variable domain is EPEVTQTPSHQVTQMGQEVILRCVPISNHLYFYWYRQILGQKVEFLVSFYNNEISEKSEIFDDQFSVERPDGSNFTLKIRSTKLEDSAMYFCASSEAGTGVGGELFFGEGSRLTVL.